This entry lists 17 T cell receptor beta chains sequenced from one sample in a study of cytomegalovirus exposure and HLA in healthy donors. 13 Jbeta primers and 60 Vbeta primers were used for the PCR. Sequenced by immunoSEQ multiplex PCR; TCRdb stores in-frame clones only, minus some. The repertoire has 180,000 or so clones, around 82% of them found once; the top ten carry around 2.3%. The sample taken for sequencing was PBMCs. The source is a woman in her twenties or thirties in good health and CMV-seropositive.

V is TRBV5-4 and J is TRBJ2-7; D might be TRBD2 (7 bases). CDR1 is SGHNT and CDR2 is YYREEE in the germline V gene (reference sequence). The CDR3 is made up of 17 amino acids. V shed 0 bases and J shed 1 base, with 17 bases lying between them. The CDR3 reads CASSLGARGAWSYEQYF. The DNA for the CDR3 is TGTGCCAGCAGCTTGGGGGCTCGGGGGGCCTGGTCCTACGAGCAGTACTTC.

The sample holds a few counts of this clone. V usage is TRBV10-3 and J usage is TRBJ2-7, with 10 bases fitting TRBD1. The junction had 4 bases not matched to a gene; V was cut back by 6 bases and J by 5 bases. The germline V gene encodes CDR1 ENHRY and CDR2 SYGVKD. This CDR3 has 13 amino acids. This CDR3 reads CAIRRTGGNEQYF. As DNA, the CDR3 is TGTGCCATCAGGAGGACAGGGGGTAACGAGCAGTACTTC.

The genes are TRBV21-1 and TRBJ1-4. TRBV21-1 is termed a pseudogene. The CDR3 runs to 15 residues. CDR3: CASSPRSSPNEKLFF. As DNA, the CDR3 is TGTGCCAGCAGCCCCCGGAGCAGCCCTAATGAAAAACTGTTTTTT.

The V and J genes are TRBV7-2 and TRBJ2-7; 8 positions agree with TRBD2. J gave up 3 bases and V 3 bases, and 4 bases lay outside the gene matches. From germline, CDR1 is SGHTA and CDR2 FQGNSA. The CDR3 contains 14 residues. For the CDR3, the DNA is TGTGCCAGCAGCTTGTCCGGGACTAGCTACGAGCAGTACTTC. The encoded protein is CASSLSGTSYEQYF.

This rearrangement joins TRBV5-8 to TRBJ2-7, with D perhaps matching TRBD2 (7 bases). Germline assignment: CDR1 SGHTS and CDR2 YDEGEE. The CDR3 runs to 18 residues. V gave up 1 base and J gave up 2 bases, with 22 bases separating them. The CDR3 here is CASSLPTLIGGVPYEQYF. The CDR3 DNA reads TGTGCCAGCAGCTTGCCCACCCTTATAGGGGGGGTACCCTACGAGCAGTACTTC. The whole variable domain, filled in from reference TRBV5-8 and TRBJ2-7, reads EAGVTQSPTHLIKTRGQQATLRCSPISGHTSVYWYQQALGLGLQFLLWYDEGEERNRGNFPPRFSGRQFPNYSSELNVNALELEDSALYLCASSLPTLIGGVPYEQYFGPGTRLTVT.

The chain joins TRBV12-5 to TRBJ2-2; D might be TRBD2 (6 bases). The CDR3 is made up of 17 amino acids. Per the germline V gene, CDR1 is LGHNT and CDR2 is FRNRAP. Trimming removed 0 bases at V and 3 bases at J, with 14 bases between. In DNA form, the CDR3 reads TGTGCTAGTGGTTTGGTATATTCTGGGGAGGACACCGGGGAGCTGTTTTTT. Its protein is CASGLVYSGEDTGELFF.

V is TRBV18 and J is TRBJ1-6, with TRBD1 matching over 10 bases. The CDR3 runs 15 residues. V was pared by 3 bases and J by 8 bases, with 4 bases of the junction left unmatched. Germline V gene sequence: CDR1 KGHSH, CDR2 LQKENI. In DNA form, the CDR3 reads TGTGCCAGCTCACCTACCGGGACAGGGGATTCACCCCTCCACTTT. Its translation is CASSPTGTGDSPLHF.

The gene calls are TRBV5-5 and TRBJ2-5, with 7 bases matching TRBD1. The length of the CDR3 is 14 residues. Germline lookup yields CDR1 SGHKS and CDR2 YYEKEE (reference sequence). After removal of 4 bases from V and 0 bases from J, the junction contained 3 bases not matched to a gene. CDR3 loop: CASSDRAYQETQYF. In DNA form, the CDR3 reads TGTGCCAGCAGCGACAGGGCCTACCAAGAGACCCAGTACTTC.

This chain connects TRBV7-2 to TRBJ1-2; D is perhaps TRBD1 (6 bases). V lost 4 bases and J lost 7, with 13 bases in between. The V gene's germline CDR1 is SGHTA and CDR2 FQGNSA. This CDR3 is 13 amino acids long. CDR3: CASSYQGRGGYTF. The CDR3 DNA sequence: TGTGCCAGCAGCTATCAGGGGAGGGGTGGCTACACCTTC.

The chain recombines TRBV6-1 with TRBJ1-1; TRBD1 aligns across 8 bases. The germline V gene encodes CDR1 MNHNS and CDR2 SASEGT. The CDR3 runs to 13 residues. V gave up 7 bases and J gave up 7 bases; unmatched junction bases: 8. CDR3 nucleotides: TGTGCCAGCATGCACACAGGGGGTTTTGAAGCTTTCTTT. It codes for CASMHTGGFEAFF.

The chain uses TRBV15 and TRBJ2-7; D is possibly TRBD1 (6 bases). CDR1 is LNHNV and CDR2 is YYDKDF in the germline V gene (reference sequence). Trimming left V 1 base short and J 5 bases short, with 15 bases between. This CDR3 is 15 amino acids long. The CDR3 nucleotides are TGTGCCACCAGCAGAGGGCAGGGGTCGGTAGACGAGCAGTACTTC. Translating gives CATSRGQGSVDEQYF.

V is TRBV4-1 and J is TRBJ1-6; 7 nucleotides line up with TRBD1. Germline lookup yields CDR1 MGHRA and CDR2 YSYEKL. The CDR3 is 15 residues long. The J segment lost 8 bases and the V segment lost 0 bases, leaving 4 bases of the junction unmatched. The CDR3 loop reads CASSQDPRGDSPLHF. The DNA for the CDR3 is TGCGCCAGCAGCCAAGATCCCAGGGGGGATTCACCCCTCCACTTT.

This chain joins TRBV2 and TRBJ1-2; tentatively, D is TRBD1 (5 bases). V was pared by 0 bases and J by 2 bases, with 10 bases between. CDR1 and CDR2 from the germline V gene are SNHLY and FYNNEI. The CDR3 is 15 amino acids. CDR3 amino acids: CASSEARGYNYGYTF. CDR3 sequence (DNA): TGTGCCAGCAGTGAAGCTCGGGGGTACAACTATGGCTACACCTTC.

This chain uses TRBV9 with TRBJ2-1, with 14 bases aligning to TRBD2. J was trimmed by 6 bases and V by 1 base; bases with no gene match: 9. Germline CDR1 SGDLS, CDR2 YYNGEE. CDR3 size: 18 residues. The CDR3 nucleotides read TGTGCCAGCAGCGTAAGCGGACTAGCGGGGGGAGGGGGCAATGAGCAGTTCTTC. Its translation is CASSVSGLAGGGGNEQFF.

In nucleotides, the CDR3 is TGCGCCAGCAGGGTCGAGAATGAGCAGTTCTTC. It is translated as CASRVENEQFF. The V and J genes are TRBV5-1 and TRBJ2-1; D remains unclear. Trimming shortened V by 5 bases and J by 7 bases, and 7 bases separated the two germline ends. Germline lookup yields CDR1 SGHRS and CDR2 YFSETQ. The CDR3 totals 11 residues.

The V and J genes are TRBV5-1 and TRBJ1-2, with TRBD1 as a possible D gene (5 bases). Germline V gene lookup returns CDR1 SGHRS and CDR2 YFSETQ. The CDR3 has 12 residues. V was clipped by 1 base and J by 7 bases, with 8 bases between them. CDR3 protein: CASSLQGFGYTF. The CDR3 DNA reads TGCGCCAGCAGCTTGCAGGGATTTGGCTACACCTTC.

This clone was observed a few times. Here the CDR3 reads CASRPTGGQEKLFF. CDR3 DNA: TGTGCCAGCAGACCTACAGGGGGCCAGGAAAAACTGTTTTTT. The chain employs TRBV7-9 and TRBJ1-4; 9 positions match TRBD1. From germline, CDR1 is SEHNR and CDR2 FQNEAQ (reference sequence). This CDR3 has 14 amino acids. The junction had 7 bases not matched to a gene; V was cut back by 6 bases and J by 8 bases.